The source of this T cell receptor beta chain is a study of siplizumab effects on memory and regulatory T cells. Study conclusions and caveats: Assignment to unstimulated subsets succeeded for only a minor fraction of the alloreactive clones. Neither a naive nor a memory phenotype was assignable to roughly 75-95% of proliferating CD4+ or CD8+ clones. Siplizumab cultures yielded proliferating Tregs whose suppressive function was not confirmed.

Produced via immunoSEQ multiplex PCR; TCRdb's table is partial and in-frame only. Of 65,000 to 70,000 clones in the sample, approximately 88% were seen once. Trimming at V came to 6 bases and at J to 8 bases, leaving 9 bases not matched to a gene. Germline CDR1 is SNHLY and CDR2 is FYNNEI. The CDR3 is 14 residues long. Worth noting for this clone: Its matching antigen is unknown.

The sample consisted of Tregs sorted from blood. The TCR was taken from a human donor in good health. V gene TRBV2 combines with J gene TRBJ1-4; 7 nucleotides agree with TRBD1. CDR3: CASREMTGREKLFF. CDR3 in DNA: TGTGCCAGCAGGGAAATGACAGGGCGCGAAAAACTGTTTTTT. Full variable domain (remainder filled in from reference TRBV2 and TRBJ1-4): EPEVTQTPSHQVTQMGQEVILRCVPISNHLYFYWYRQILGQKVEFLVSFYNNEISEKSEIFDDQFSVERPDGSNFTLKIRSTKLEDSAMYFCASREMTGREKLFFGSGTQLSVL.